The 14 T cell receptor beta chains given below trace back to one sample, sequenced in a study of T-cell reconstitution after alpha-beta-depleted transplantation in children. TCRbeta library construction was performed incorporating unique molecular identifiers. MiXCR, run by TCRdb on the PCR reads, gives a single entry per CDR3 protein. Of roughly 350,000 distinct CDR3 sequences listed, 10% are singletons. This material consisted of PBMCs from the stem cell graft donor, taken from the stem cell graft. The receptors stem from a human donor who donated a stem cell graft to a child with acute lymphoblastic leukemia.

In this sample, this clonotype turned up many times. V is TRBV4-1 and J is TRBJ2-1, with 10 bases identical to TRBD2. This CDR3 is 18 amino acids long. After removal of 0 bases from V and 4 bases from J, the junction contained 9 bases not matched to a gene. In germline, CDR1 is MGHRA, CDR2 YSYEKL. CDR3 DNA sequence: TGCGCCAGCAGCCAAGACAGGGCACTAGCGGGATCTTACAATGAGCAGTTCTTC. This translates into CASSQDRALAGSYNEQFF.

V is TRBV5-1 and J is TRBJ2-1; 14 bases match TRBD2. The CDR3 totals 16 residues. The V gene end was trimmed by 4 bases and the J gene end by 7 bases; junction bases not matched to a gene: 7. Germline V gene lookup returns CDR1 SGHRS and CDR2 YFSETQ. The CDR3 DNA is TGCGCCAGCAGCCCGGGACTAGCGGGGGCGAGAAATGAGCAGTTCTTC. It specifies CASSPGLAGARNEQFF.

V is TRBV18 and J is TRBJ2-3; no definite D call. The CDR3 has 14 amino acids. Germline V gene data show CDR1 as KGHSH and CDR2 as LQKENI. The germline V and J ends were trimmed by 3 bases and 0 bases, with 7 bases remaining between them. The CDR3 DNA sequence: TGTGCCAGCTCACCTTTCCAGAGCACAGATACGCAGTATTTT. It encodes CASSPFQSTDTQYF.

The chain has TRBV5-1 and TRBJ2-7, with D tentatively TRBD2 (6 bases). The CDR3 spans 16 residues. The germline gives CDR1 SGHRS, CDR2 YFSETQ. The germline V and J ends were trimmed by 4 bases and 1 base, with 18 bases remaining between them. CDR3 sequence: CASSPGGSGRSYEQYF. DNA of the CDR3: TGCGCCAGCAGCCCTGGGGGATCGGGGAGGTCCTACGAGCAGTACTTC.

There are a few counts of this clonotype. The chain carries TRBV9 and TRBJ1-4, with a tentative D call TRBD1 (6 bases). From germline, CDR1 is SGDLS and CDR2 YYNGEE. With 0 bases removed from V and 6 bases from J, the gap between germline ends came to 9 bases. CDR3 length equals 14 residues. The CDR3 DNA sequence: TGTGCCAGCAGCGTAGTAGGGGGGGATGAAAAACTGTTTTTT. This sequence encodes CASSVVGGDEKLFF.

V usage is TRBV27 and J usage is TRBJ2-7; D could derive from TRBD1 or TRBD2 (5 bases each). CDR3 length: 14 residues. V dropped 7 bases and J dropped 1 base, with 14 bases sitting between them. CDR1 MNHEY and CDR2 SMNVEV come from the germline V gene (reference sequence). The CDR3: CASIGVGRSYEQYF. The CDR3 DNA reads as TGTGCCAGCATAGGTGTGGGACGGTCCTACGAGCAGTACTTC.

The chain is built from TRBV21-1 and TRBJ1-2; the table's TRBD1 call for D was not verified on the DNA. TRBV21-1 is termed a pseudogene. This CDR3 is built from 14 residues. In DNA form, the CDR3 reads TGTGCCAGCAGCCGCAGGGTCCGGGACTATGGCTACACCTTC. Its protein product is CASSRRVRDYGYTF.

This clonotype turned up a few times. The CDR3 DNA sequence: TGTGCCAGCAGTCTGGGACAGGGCGTGAATGAAAAACTGTTTTTT. Encoded protein: CASSLGQGVNEKLFF. The J gene is TRBJ1-4, the V gene TRBV7-2; TRBD1 matches 9 bases. The V gene's germline CDR1 is SGHTA and CDR2 FQGNSA. This CDR3 is 15 amino acids long. V was clipped by 6 bases and J by 5 bases; unmatched bases: 7.

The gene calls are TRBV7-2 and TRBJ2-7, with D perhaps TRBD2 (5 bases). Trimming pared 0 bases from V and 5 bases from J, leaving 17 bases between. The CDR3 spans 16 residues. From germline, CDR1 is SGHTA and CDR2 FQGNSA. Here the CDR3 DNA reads TGTGCCAGCAGCTTAGCGGGAAGCGGTACCTTTGACGAGCAGTACTTC. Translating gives CASSLAGSGTFDEQYF.

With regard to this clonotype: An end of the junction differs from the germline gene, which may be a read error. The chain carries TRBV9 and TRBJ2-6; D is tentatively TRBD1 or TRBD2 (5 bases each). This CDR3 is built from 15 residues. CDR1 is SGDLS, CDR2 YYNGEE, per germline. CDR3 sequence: CASSPRGAGANILTF. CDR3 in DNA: TGTGCCAGCAGCCCGAGGGGCGCTGGGGCCAACATCCTGACTTTC.

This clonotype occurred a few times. CDR3 protein: CASREGQGSQEAFF. The CDR3 DNA follows: TGTGCCAGCAGGGAAGGACAGGGCTCGCAAGAAGCTTTCTTT. The chain carries TRBV28 and TRBJ1-1; 8 nucleotides line up with TRBD1. V lost 6 bases and J lost 8; bases outside the gene matches: 11. The germline gives CDR1 MDHEN, CDR2 SYDVKM. The CDR3 has 14 residues. The variable domain in full, completed from reference TRBV28 and TRBJ1-1, reads DVKVTQSSRYLVKRTGEKVFLECVQDMDHENMFWYRQDPGLGLRLIYFSYDVKMKEKGDIPEGYSVSREKKERFSLILESASTNQTSMYLCASREGQGSQEAFFGQGTRLTVV.

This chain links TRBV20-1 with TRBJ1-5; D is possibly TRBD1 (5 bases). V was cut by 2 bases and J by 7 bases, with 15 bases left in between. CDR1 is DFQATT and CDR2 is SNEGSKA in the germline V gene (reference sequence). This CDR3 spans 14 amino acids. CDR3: CSARPQGARQPQHF. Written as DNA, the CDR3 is TGCAGTGCTAGACCCCAGGGCGCCCGGCAGCCCCAGCATTTT.

The CDR3 loop reads CASRSLRQGPEQYF. For the CDR3, the DNA is TGTGCCAGCAGATCCTTAAGACAGGGCCCCGAGCAGTACTTC. The V and J genes are TRBV7-9 and TRBJ2-7; 7 bases align to TRBD1. The trim removed 6 bases at V and 6 bases at J, leaving 11 bases unmatched. Germline V lookup: CDR1 SEHNR, CDR2 FQNEAQ (reference sequence). The CDR3 totals 14 residues.

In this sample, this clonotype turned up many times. The CDR3 DNA reads TGCGCCAGCAGCTTGGAAGGGGGCAATCAGCCCCAGCATTTT. Translated: CASSLEGGNQPQHF. This chain joins TRBV5-1 and TRBJ1-5; weak D call: TRBD1 (5 bases). The V gene lost 0 bases and the J gene lost 2 bases, with 6 bases spanning the gap. Germline V CDR1 and CDR2: SGHRS, YFSETQ. CDR3 length: 14 amino acids. The full variable domain, completed using reference TRBV5-1 and TRBJ1-5, is KAGVTQTPRYLIKTRGQQVTLSCSPISGHRSVSWYQQTPGQGLQFLFEYFSETQRNKGNFPGRFSGRQFSNSRSEMNVSTLELGDSALYLCASSLEGGNQPQHFGDGTRLSIL.